This T cell receptor (beta chain) was obtained from a study of blood T cell repertoires in COVID-19 (TCRdb year 2020). In terms of the full investigation: The collaborator samples originated in the United States, Italy and Spain and spanned the acute and convalescent phases of COVID-19. The prospective study material was composed of cDNA or gDNA derived from T cells, B-cell-depleted T cells, or PBMCs. Subjects who had been exposed to COVID-19, were actively infected with it, or had recovered from it provided the deeply sampled blood TCRbeta repertoires that made up the dataset. A freely available public database, intended as a resource for researchers studying the immune response to SARS-CoV-2, is where the repertoires were released. The samples were drawn from two sources: the first 160 participants of the ongoing ImmuneRACE study, and 1,000 to 1,500 subjects contributed by 6 global collaborators. Sample metadata almost always included a de-identified subject ID, COVID-19 status, age in years and sex. Where available, HLA class I and class II types were taken from metadata supplied by the sample provider and were not determined by assay-based typing.

In regard to this clone: Its antigen is still unknown. Base qualities were left out, and no much larger clone turns up one base away.

In the prospective study, participants were about 18 to 100 years old, resided in about two dozen geographic areas of the United States, and were enrolled through a virtual design. In the prospective study, participants were assigned to cohorts based on the clinical history participants reported in a screening survey and a study questionnaire. For ImmuneRACE Cohort 3, a participant was defined as recovered based on two consecutive negative NP/OP PCR tests, clearance by a healthcare professional, or resolution of symptoms. Each participant in the prospective study had whole blood, serum and a nasopharyngeal or oropharyngeal swab collected by mobile phlebotomists. Over an approximately 2-month period, participants in the prospective study had the option of providing additional blood draws and questionnaires. Prospective study blood samples were shipped either frozen or at room temperature before DNA extraction.

The immunoSEQ Assay, a bias-controlled multiplex PCR, was used to amplify TCRbeta CDR3 regions from genomic DNA. The published analysis was carried out like this. The number of nucleated cells in each sample was estimated from the amplification of reference gene primers within the assay. To quantify the absolute abundance of each unique TCRbeta CDR3 rearrangement, sequence reads were collapsed and filtered. For each sample, productive Simpson clonality was calculated as the square root of Simpson's diversity index over productive rearrangements. The table comes from immuneACCESS by way of TCRdb, which keeps in-frame sequences with V and J called. Part of the clones is missing from these tables; in studies checked, under half for an unresolved V gene and the rest for unknown reasons. Clone size and V and J calls were adopted from that table, with D and trimming inferred from the DNA. The sample has about 200,000 clones on record, roughly 90% of them singletons. 2% to 2.5% of the sample comes from the top ten.

What the study reported, not specific to this receptor: The amount of clinical and demographic metadata varied by source and participant and was provided uncurated.

The specimen sequenced was PBMCs or T cells enriched from blood (not recorded which). This receptor was taken from a woman in her twenties or thirties who had recovered from COVID-19.

CDR3 reads: CASSISMGQGGNEQFF. The DNA sequence is as follows: TGTGCCAGCAGCATCTCCATGGGACAGGGAGGGAATGAGCAGTTCTTC. The chain uses TRBV7-2 and TRBJ2-1; the central 9 bases match TRBD1. The germline V gene encodes CDR1 SGHTA and CDR2 FQGNSA. Relative to germline, V is missing 5 bases and J is missing 7 bases, with 12 bases of the junction outside any gene match. The CDR3, from cysteine to phenylalanine, totals 16 residues. Only the CDR3 region is kept as DNA, spanning 48 bases read in frame from base 1.